The 6 T cell receptor beta chains below were found in one sample sequenced in a study of blood T cell repertoires in COVID-19. Here immunoSEQ multiplex PCR was the method, and the copy in TCRdb shows in-frame clones only, minus some. The sample carries about 220,000 clones, 75% to 85% recorded once. Sequenced input: peripheral blood. The receptors were gathered from a human donor in a cohort sampled during active COVID-19.

J is TRBJ1-6 and V is TRBV24-1; D call uncertain. The germline CDR1 and CDR2 sequences are KGHDR and SFDVKD. The length of the CDR3 is 14 residues. V lost 6 bases and J lost 7, with 12 bases in between. CDR3 sequence (DNA): TGTGCCACCAGTTCCGGGTTTCGAAATTCACCCCTCCACTTT. Its protein is CATSSGFRNSPLHF.

The chain employs TRBV21-1 and TRBJ2-2; the table's TRBD1 call for D was not verified on the DNA. TRBV21-1 is assigned pseudogene status. The CDR3 length is 17 residues. The CDR3 DNA reads as TGTGCCAGCAGCAAAAGTGTGAGGGGCGAAGGGGGCGGGGAGCTGTTTTTT. It encodes CASSKSVRGEGGGELFF.

This chain uses TRBV11-2 with TRBJ2-1; D may be TRBD2 (6 bases). Germline V gene data show CDR1 as SGHAT and CDR2 as FQNNGV. The CDR3 extends over 14 amino acids. V was pared by 5 bases and J by 6 bases, with 14 bases between. The DNA of the CDR3 is TGTGCCAGCAGCCACCCGGTGGGGGGCAATGAGCAGTTCTTC. Encoded protein: CASSHPVGGNEQFF.

The rearrangement uses TRBV10-3 and TRBJ2-7, with D maybe TRBD1 (5 bases). The germline V and J ends were trimmed by 5 bases and 2 bases, with 19 bases remaining between them. The CDR3 extends over 16 amino acids. CDR1 is ENHRY, CDR2 SYGVKD, per germline. The CDR3 protein is CAISSSWQGRTYEQYF. The CDR3 DNA is TGTGCCATCAGTTCGAGCTGGCAGGGTCGGACCTACGAGCAGTACTTC.

The chain combines TRBV29-1 with TRBJ2-5; D unresolved. The CDR3 length is 12 residues. V lost 4 bases to trimming and J lost 5 bases, with 11 bases between them. Germline V gives CDR1 SQVTM, CDR2 ANQGSEA. The CDR3 loop is CSVVRLGETQYF. The DNA of the CDR3 is TGCAGCGTTGTCCGGCTCGGGGAGACCCAGTACTTC.

This clone was seen a handful of times. The rearrangement uses TRBV4-2 and TRBJ2-3; 10 bases line up with TRBD2. CDR1 is LGHNA, CDR2 YNFKEQ, per germline. The CDR3 runs to 16 residues. The V and J ends lost 0 bases and 6 bases, in that order; junction bases with no gene match: 6. The CDR3 protein is CASSQEWGLARDTQYF. As DNA, the CDR3 is TGTGCCAGCAGCCAAGAATGGGGACTAGCGCGCGATACGCAGTATTTT.